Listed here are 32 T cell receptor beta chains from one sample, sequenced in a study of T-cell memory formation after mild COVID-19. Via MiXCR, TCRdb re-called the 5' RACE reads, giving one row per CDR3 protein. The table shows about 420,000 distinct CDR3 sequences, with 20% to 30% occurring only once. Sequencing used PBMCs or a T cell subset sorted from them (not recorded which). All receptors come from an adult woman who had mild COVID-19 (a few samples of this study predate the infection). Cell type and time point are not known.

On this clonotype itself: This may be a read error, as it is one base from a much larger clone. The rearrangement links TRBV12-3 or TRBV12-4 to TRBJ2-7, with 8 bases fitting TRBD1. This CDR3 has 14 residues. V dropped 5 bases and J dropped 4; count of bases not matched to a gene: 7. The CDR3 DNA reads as TGTGCCAGCAGTGTGGACAGGGAACGTTACGAGCAGTACTTC. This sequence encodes CASSVDRERYEQYF.

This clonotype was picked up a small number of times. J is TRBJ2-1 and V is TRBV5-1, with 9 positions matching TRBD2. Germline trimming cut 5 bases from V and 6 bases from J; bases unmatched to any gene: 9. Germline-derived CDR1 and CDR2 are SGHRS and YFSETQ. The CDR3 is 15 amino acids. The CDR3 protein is CASRSGLAAGNEQFF. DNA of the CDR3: TGCGCCAGCAGATCGGGACTAGCTGCCGGCAATGAGCAGTTCTTC.

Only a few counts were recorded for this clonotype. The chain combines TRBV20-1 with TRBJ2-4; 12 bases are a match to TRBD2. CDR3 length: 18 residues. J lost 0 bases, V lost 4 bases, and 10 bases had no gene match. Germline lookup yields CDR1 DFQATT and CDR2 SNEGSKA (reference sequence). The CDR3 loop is CSAKLLAGGLLAKNIQYF. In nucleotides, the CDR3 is TGCAGTGCTAAACTACTAGCGGGGGGACTCTTAGCCAAAAACATTCAGTACTTC.

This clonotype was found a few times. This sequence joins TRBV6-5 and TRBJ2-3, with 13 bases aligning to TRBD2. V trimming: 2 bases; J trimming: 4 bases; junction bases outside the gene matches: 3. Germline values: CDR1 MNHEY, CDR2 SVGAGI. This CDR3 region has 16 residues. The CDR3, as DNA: TGTGCCAGCAGTTACGGACTAGCGGGGGTGGCAGATACGCAGTATTTT. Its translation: CASSYGLAGVADTQYF.

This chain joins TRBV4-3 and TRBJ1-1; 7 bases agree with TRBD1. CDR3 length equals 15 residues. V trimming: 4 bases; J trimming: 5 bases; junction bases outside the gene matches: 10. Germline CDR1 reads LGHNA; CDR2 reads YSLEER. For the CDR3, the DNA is TGCGCCAGCAGCCGGGAGACAGGGATACAAACTGAAGCTTTCTTT. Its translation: CASSRETGIQTEAFF.

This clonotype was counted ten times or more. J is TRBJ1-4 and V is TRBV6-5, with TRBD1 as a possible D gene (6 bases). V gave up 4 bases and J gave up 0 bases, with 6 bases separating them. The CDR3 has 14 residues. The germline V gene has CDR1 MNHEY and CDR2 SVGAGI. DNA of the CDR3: TGTGCCAGCAGTTCAGGGGCAACTAATGAAAAACTGTTTTTT. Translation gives CASSSGATNEKLFF.

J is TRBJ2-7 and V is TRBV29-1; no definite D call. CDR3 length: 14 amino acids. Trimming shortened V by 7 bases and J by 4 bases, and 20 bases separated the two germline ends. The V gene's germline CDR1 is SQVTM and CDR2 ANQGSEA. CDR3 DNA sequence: TGCAGCGCCTCGACGGGTGCGACGCGGTACGAGCAGTACTTC. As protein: CSASTGATRYEQYF.

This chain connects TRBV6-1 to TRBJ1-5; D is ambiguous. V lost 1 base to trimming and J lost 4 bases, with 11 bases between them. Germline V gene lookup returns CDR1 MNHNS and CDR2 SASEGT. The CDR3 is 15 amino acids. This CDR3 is CASSEVVSGNQPQHF. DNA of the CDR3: TGTGCCAGCAGTGAAGTGGTATCGGGGAATCAGCCCCAGCATTTT.

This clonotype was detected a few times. CDR3 region: CASSYLTSGIGPSGSYNEQFF. CDR3 DNA: TGTGCCAGCAGTTACCTGACCTCGGGAATCGGCCCTAGCGGAAGTTACAATGAGCAGTTCTTC. V and J are TRBV6-2 or TRBV6-3 and TRBJ2-1, with TRBD2 matching over 7 bases. V gave up 2 bases and J gave up 4 bases; unmatched junction bases: 23. The germline V gene encodes CDR1 MNHEY and CDR2 SVGEGT. The CDR3 totals 21 residues.

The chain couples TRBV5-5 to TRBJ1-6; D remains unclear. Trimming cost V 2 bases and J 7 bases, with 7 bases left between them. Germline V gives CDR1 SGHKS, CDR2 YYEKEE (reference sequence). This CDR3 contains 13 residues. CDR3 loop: CASSFSENSPLHF. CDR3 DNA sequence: TGTGCCAGCAGCTTCTCGGAAAATTCACCCCTCCACTTT.

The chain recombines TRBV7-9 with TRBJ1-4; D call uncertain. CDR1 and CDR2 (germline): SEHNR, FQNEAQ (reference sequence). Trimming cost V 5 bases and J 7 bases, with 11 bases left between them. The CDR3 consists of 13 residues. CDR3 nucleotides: TGTGCCAGCAGCCCTCGGGAATTTGAAAAACTGTTTTTT. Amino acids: CASSPREFEKLFF.

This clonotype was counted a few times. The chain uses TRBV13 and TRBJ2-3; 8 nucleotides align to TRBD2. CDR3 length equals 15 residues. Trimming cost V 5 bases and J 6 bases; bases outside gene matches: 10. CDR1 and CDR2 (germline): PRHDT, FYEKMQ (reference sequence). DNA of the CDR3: TGTGCCAGCAGCCCCACTTCTGAGCGGGGGGATACGCAGTATTTT. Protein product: CASSPTSERGDTQYF.

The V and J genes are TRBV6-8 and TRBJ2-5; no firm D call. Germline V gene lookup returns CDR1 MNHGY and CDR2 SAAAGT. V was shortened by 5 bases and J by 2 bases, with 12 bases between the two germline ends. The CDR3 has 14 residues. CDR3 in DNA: TGTGCCAGCAGTCCCCTCCCTCGACAAGAGACCCAGTACTTC. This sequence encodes CASSPLPRQETQYF.

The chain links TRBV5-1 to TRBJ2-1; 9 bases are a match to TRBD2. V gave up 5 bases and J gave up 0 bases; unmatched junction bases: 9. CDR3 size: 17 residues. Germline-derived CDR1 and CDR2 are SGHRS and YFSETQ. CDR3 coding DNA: TGCGCCAGCAGTTCCAGCGGGGGGCCGAGCTCCTACAATGAGCAGTTCTTC. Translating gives CASSSSGGPSSYNEQFF.

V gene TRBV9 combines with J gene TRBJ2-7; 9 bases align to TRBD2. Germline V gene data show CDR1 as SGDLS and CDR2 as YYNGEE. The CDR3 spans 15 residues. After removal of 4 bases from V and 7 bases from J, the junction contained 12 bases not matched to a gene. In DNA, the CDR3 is TGTGCCAGCAGCCTAGCGGGGACTCCGTTTGGGGAGCAGTACTTC. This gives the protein CASSLAGTPFGEQYF.

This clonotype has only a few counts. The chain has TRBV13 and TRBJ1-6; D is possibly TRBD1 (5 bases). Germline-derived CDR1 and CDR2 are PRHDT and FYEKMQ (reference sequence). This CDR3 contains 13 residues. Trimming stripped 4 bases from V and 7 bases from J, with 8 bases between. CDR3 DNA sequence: TGTGCCAGCAGCTACCCAGGGAATTCACCCCTCCACTTT. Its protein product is CASSYPGNSPLHF.

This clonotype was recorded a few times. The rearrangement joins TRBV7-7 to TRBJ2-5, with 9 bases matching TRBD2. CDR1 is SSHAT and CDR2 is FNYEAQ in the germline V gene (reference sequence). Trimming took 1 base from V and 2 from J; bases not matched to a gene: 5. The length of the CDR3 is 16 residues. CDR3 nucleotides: TGTGCCAGCAGCTTAGGCCCTAGCGGGGTTCAAGAGACCCAGTACTTC. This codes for CASSLGPSGVQETQYF. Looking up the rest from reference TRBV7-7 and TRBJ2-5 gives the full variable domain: GAGVSQSPRYKVTKRGQDVTLRCDPISSHATLYWYQQALGQGPEFLTYFNYEAQPDKSGLPSDRFSAERPEGSISTLTIQRTEQRDSAMYRCASSLGPSGVQETQYFGPGTRLLVL.

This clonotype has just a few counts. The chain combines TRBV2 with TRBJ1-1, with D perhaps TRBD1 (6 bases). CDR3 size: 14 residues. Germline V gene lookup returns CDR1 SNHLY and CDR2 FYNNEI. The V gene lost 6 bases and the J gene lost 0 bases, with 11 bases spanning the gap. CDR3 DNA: TGTGCCAGCAGGGACAGCCTACTGAACACTGAAGCTTTCTTT. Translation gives CASRDSLLNTEAFF.

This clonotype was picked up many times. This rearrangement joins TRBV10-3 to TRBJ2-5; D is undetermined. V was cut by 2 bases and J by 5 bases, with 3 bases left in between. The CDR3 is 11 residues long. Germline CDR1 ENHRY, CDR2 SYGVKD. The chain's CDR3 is CAISEGETQYF. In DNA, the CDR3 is TGTGCCATCAGTGAGGGGGAGACCCAGTACTTC.

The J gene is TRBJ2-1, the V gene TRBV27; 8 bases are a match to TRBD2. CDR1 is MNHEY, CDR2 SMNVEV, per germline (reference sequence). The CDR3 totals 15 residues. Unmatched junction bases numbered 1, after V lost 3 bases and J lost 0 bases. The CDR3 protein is CASSFREGSYNEQFF. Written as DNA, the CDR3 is TGTGCCAGCAGTTTTCGGGAGGGCTCCTACAATGAGCAGTTCTTC.

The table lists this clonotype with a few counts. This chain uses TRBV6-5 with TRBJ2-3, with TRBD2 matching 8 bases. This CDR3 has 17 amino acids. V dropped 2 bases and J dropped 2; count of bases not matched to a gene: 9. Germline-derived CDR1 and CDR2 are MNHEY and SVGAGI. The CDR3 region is CASSYPFRGGYTDTQYF. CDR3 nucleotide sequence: TGTGCCAGCAGTTACCCTTTCCGGGGGGGCTACACAGATACGCAGTATTTT.

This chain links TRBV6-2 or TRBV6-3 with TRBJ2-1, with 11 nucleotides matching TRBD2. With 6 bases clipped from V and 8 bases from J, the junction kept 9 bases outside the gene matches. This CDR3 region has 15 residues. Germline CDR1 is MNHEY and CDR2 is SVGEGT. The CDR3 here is CASRKLAGVGDEQFF. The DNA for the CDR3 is TGTGCCAGCAGGAAACTAGCGGGAGTAGGAGATGAGCAGTTCTTC.

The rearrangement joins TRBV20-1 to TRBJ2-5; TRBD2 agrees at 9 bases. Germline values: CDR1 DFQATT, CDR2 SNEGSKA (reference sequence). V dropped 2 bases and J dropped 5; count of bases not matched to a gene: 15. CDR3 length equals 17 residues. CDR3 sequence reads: CSARRASGDRARETQYF. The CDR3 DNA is TGCAGTGCTAGAAGGGCTAGCGGGGATCGGGCTCGGGAGACCCAGTACTTC.

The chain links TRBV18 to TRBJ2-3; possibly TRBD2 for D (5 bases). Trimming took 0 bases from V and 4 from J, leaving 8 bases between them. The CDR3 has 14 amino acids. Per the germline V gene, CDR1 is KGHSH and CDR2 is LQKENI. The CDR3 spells CASSPPVGADTQYF. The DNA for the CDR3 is TGTGCCAGCTCACCACCAGTCGGGGCAGATACGCAGTATTTT.

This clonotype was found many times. DNA of the CDR3: TGCAGTGCTAGAGATCTCGCTCGGAGCAATCAGCCCCAGCATTTT. Its translation is CSARDLARSNQPQHF. The chain links TRBV20-1 to TRBJ1-5; D uncertain. Trimming left V 0 bases short and J 1 base short, with 10 bases between. The CDR3 spans 15 residues. The germline V gene has CDR1 DFQATT and CDR2 SNEGSKA (reference sequence).

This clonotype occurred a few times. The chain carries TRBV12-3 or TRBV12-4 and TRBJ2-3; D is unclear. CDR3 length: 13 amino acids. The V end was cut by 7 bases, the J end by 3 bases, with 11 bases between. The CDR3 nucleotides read TGTGCCAGCACCCCCCGCGTTACAGATACGCAGTATTTT. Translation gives CASTPRVTDTQYF.

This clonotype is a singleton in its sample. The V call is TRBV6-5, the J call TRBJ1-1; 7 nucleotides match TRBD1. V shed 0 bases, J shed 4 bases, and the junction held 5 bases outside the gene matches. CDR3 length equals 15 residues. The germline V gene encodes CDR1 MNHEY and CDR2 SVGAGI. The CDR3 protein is CASSYSLGTVTEAFF. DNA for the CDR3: TGTGCCAGCAGTTACTCGCTAGGGACAGTCACTGAAGCTTTCTTT.

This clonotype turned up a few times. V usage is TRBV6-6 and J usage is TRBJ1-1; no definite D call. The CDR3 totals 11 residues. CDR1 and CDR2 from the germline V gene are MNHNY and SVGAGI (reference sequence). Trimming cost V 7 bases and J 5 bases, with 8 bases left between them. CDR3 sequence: CASTSGTEAFF. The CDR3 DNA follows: TGTGCCAGCACATCCGGAACTGAAGCTTTCTTT.

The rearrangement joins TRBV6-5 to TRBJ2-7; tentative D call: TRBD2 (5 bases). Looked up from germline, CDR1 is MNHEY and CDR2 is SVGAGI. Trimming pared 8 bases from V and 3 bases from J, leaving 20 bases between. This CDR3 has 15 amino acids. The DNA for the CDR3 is TGTGCCAGCCACAACCGGGGAGATACCTACTACGAGCAGTACTTC. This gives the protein CASHNRGDTYYEQYF.

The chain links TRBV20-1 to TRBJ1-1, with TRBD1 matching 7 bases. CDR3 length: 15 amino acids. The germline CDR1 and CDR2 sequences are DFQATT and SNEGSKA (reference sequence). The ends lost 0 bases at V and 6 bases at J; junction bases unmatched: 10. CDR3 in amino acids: CSARDREGGRAEAFF. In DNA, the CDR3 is TGCAGTGCTAGAGATCGTGAAGGGGGCAGAGCTGAAGCTTTCTTT.

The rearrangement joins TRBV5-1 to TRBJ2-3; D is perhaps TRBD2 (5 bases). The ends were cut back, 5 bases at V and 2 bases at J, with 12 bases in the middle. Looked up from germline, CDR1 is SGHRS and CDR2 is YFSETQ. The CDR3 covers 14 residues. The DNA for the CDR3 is TGCGCCAGCAGACCGGGATTAGACACAGATACGCAGTATTTT. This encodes CASRPGLDTDTQYF.

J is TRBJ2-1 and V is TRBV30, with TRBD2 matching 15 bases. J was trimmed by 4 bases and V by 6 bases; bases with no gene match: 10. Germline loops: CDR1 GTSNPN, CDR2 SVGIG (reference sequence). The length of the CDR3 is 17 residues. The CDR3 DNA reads TGTGCCTGTAACCCGGGACTAGCGGGGGGACGATACAATGAGCAGTTCTTC. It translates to CACNPGLAGGRYNEQFF.